The text below deals with one T cell receptor beta chain. Antigen specificity is unknown. Not a single patient had been given any form of treatment at any point before undergoing thyroid surgery. V was pared by 1 base and J by 3 bases, with 3 bases of the junction left unmatched. This CDR3 comprises 16 residues. CDR1 is LNHNV and CDR2 is YYDKDF in the germline V gene (reference sequence). This sample is drawn from a study of metastatic and nonmetastatic thyroid tumors. Study details: Repertoire comparisons spanned blood and tumor or nodule tissue from malignant and benign thyroid patients.

Broader study findings: It was reported that TCR beta diversity was significantly higher in malignant thyroid tumors than benign nodules, in blood and tumor.

With MiXCR, TCRdb called clones anew from the PCR reads. The repertoire holds more than 10,000 clones, with about 32% as singletons. The sample taken for sequencing was tumor tissue. This clonotype was sampled from a male donor with papillary thyroid cancer or a benign thyroid nodule (not recorded which). Some clones in this sample may be carry-over from other donors' samples. The genes are TRBV15 and TRBJ2-6, with 7 bases lining up with TRBD2. As DNA, the CDR3 is TGTGCCACCAGCAGAGTCGGGGGGATTGGGGCCAACGTCCTGACTTTC. This encodes CATSRVGGIGANVLTF.